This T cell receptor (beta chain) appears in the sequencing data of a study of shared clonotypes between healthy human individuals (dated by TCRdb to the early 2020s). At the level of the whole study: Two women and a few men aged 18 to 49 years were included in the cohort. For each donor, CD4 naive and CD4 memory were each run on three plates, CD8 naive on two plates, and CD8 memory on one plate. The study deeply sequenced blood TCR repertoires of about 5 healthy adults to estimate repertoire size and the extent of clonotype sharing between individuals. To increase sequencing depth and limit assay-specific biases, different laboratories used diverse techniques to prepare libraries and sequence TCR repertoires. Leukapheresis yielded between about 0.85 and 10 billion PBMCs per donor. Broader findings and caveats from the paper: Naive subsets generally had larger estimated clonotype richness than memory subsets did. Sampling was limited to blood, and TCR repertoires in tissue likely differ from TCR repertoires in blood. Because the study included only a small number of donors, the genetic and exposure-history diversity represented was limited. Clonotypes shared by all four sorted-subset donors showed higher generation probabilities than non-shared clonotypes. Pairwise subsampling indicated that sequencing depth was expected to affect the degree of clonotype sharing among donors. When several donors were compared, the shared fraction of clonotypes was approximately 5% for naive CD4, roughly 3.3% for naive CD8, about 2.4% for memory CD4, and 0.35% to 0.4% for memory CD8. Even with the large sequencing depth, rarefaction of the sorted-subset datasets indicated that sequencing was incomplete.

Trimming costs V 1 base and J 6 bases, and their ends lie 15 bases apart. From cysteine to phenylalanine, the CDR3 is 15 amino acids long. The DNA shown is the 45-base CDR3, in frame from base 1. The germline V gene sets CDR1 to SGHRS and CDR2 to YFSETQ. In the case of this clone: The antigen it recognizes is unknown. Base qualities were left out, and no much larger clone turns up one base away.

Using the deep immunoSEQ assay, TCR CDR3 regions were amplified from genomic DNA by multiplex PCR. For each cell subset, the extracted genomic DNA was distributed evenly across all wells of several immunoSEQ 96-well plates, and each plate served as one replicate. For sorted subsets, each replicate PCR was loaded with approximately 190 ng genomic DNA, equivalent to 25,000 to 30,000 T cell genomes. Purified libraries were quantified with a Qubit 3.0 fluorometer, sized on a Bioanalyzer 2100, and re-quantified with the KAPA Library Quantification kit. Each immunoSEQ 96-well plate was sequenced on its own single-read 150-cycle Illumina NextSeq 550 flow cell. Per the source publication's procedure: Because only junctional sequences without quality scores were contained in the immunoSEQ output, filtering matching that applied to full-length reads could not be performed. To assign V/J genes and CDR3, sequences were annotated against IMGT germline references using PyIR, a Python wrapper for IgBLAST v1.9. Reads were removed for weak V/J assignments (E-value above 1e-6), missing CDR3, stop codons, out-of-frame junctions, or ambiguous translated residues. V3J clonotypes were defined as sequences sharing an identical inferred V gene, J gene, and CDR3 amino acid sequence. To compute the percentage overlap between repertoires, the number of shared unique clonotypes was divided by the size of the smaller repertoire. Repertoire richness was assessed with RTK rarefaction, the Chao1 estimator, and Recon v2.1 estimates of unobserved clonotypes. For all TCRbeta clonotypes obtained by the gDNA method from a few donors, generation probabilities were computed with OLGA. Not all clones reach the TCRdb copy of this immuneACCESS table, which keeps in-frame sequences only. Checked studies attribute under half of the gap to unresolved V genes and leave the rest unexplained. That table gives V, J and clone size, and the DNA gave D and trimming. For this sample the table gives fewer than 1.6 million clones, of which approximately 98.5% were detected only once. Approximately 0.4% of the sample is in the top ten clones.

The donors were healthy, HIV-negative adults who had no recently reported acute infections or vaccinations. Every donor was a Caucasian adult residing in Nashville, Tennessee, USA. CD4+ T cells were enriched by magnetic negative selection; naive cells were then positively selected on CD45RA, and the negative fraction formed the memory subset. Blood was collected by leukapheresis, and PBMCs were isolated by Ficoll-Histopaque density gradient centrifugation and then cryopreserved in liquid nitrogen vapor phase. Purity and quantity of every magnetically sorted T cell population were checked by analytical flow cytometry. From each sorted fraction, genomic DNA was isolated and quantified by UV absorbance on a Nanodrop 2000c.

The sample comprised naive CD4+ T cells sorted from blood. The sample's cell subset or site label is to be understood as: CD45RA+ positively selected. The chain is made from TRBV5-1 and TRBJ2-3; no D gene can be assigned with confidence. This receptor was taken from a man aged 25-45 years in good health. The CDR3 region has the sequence CASSLSGGVPDTQYF. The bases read TGCGCCAGCAGCTTGTCGGGTGGAGTACCGGATACGCAGTATTTT.